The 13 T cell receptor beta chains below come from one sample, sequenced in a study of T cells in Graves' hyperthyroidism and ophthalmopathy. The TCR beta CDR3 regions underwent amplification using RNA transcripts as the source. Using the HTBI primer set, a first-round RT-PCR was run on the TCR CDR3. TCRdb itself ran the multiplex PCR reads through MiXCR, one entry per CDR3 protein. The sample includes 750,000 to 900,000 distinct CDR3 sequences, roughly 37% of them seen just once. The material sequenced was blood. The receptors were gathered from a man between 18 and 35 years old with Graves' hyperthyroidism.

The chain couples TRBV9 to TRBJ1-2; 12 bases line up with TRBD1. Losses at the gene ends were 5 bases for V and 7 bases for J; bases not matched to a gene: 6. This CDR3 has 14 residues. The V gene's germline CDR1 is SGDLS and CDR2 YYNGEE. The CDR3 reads CASSWDRGPGGYTF. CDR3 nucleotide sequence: TGTGCCAGCAGTTGGGACAGGGGGCCTGGTGGCTACACCTTC.

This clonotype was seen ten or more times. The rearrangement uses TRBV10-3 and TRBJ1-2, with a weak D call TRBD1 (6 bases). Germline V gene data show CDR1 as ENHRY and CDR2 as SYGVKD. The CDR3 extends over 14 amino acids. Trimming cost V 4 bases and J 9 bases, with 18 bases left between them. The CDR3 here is CAISANRDTHRYTF. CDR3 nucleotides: TGTGCCATCAGTGCTAACCGGGACACCCACCGCTACACCTTC.

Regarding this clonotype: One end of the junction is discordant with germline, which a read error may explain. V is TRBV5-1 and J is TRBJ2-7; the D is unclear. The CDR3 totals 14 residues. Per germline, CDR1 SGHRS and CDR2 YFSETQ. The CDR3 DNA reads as TGCGCCAGCAGACCCCCCTTCGAGGCCGACGATCAGTACTTC. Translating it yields CASRPPFEADDQYF.

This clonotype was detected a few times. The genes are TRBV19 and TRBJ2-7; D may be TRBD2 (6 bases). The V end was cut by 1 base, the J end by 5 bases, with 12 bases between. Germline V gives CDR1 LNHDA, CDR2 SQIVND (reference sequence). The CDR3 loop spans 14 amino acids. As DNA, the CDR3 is TGTGCCAGTAGTATAGCGGGAGATAGAAACGAGCAGTACTTC. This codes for CASSIAGDRNEQYF.

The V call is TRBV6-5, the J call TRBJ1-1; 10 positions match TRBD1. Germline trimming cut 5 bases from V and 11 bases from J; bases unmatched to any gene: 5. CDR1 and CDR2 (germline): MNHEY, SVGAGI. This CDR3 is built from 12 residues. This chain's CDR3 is CASSETGGAAFF. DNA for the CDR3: TGTGCCAGCAGTGAGACAGGGGGCGCCGCTTTCTTT.

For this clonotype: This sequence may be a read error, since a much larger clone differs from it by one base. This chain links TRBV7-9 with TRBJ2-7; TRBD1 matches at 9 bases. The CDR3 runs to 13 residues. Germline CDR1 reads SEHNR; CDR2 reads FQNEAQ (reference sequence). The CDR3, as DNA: TGTGTCAGCATCGGGACAGGGTCCTACGAGCAGTACTTC. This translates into CVSIGTGSYEQYF.

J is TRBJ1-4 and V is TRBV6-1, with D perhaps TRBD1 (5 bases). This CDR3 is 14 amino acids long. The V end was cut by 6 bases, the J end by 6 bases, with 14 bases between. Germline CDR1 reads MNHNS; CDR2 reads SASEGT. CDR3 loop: CASSRDLGHEKLFF. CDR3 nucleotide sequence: TGTGCCAGCAGCCGGGACCTGGGGCATGAAAAACTGTTTTTT.

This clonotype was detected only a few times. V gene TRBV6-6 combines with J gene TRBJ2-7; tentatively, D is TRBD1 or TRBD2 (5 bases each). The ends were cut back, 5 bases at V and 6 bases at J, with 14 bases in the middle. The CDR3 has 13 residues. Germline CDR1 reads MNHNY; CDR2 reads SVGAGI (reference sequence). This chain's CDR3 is CASSEMRGSEQYF. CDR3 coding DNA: TGTGCCAGCAGTGAAATGAGGGGAAGCGAGCAGTACTTC.

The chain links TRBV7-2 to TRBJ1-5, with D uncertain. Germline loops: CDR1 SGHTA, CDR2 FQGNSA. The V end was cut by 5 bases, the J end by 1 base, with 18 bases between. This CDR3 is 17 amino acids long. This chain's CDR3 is CASSPGWGAQSNQPQHF. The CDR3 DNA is TGTGCCAGCAGCCCCGGTTGGGGTGCTCAAAGCAATCAGCCCCAGCATTTT.

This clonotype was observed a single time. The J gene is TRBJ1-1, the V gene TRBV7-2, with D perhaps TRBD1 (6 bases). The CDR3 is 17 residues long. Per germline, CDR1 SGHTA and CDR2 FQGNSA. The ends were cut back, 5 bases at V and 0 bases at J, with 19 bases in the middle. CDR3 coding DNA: TGTGCCAGCAGCCATATGATATGGGGGCGGATGAACACTGAAGCTTTCTTT. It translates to CASSHMIWGRMNTEAFF.

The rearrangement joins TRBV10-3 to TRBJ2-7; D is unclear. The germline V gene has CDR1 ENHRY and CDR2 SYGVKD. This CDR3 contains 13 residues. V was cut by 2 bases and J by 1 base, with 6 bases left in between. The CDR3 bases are TGTGCCATCAGTGAGGGGTCATCCTACGAGCAGTACTTC. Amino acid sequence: CAISEGSSYEQYF.

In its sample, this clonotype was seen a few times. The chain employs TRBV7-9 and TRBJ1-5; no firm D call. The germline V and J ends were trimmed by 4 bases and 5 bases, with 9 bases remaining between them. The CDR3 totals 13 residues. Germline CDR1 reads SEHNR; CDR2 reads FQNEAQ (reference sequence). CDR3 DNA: TGTGCCAGCAGCTCCCAAATGGATCAGCCCCAGCATTTT. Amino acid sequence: CASSSQMDQPQHF.

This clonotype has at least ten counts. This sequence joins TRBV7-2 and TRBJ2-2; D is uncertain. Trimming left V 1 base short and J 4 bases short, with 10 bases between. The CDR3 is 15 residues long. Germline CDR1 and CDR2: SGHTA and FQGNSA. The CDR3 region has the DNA TGTGCCAGCAGCTTAGGCCTCAGCATCACCGGGGAGCTGTTTTTT. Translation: CASSLGLSITGELFF.